The 25 T cell receptor beta chains presented below share a single source sample, sequenced in a study of T cells in Graves' hyperthyroidism and ophthalmopathy. Amplified regions were TCR beta CDR3 sequences from RNA transcripts. First-round RT-PCR of the TCR CDR3 relied on the HTBI primer set. One entry per CDR3 protein results from TCRdb running MiXCR on the multiplex PCR reads. Of approximately 600,000 distinct CDR3 sequences listed, 15% to 20% are singletons. What was sequenced was blood. Receptor source: a woman in her twenties or thirties with Graves' hyperthyroidism.

The rearrangement uses TRBV7-9 and TRBJ2-1, with 12 bases lining up with TRBD1. Germline V gene lookup returns CDR1 SEHNR and CDR2 FQNEAQ (reference sequence). Germline trimming cut 5 bases from V and 15 bases from J; bases unmatched to any gene: 8. CDR3 size: 13 residues. This CDR3 is CASSGWDRGRRFF. In DNA form, the CDR3 reads TGTGCCAGCAGCGGGTGGGACAGGGGGCGACGGTTCTTC.

The chain combines TRBV20-1 with TRBJ2-7; 11 bases fit TRBD2. With V trimmed by 3 bases and J by 4 bases, 11 bases remained unmatched. The CDR3 runs 16 residues. CDR1 DFQATT and CDR2 SNEGSKA come from the germline V gene (reference sequence). The CDR3 DNA reads TGCAGTGCTAGTACTAGGGCTAGCGGGAGGTTGTACGAGCAGTACTTC. This translates into CSASTRASGRLYEQYF.

This clonotype was seen a few times. The V gene is TRBV9, the J gene TRBJ2-1; D gene unclear. Germline V gene data show CDR1 as SGDLS and CDR2 as YYNGEE. Trimming shortened V by 4 bases and J by 6 bases, and 17 bases separated the two germline ends. The length of the CDR3 is 15 residues. CDR3 nucleotide sequence: TGTGCCAGCAGCCCACACTCGGATTTAGGCAATGAGCAGTTCTTC. Protein: CASSPHSDLGNEQFF.

This sequence joins TRBV5-1 and TRBJ1-4; no clear D. Germline V gene data show CDR1 as SGHRS and CDR2 as YFSETQ. The ends were cut back, 5 bases at V and 7 bases at J, with 15 bases in the middle. The CDR3 consists of 14 residues. This chain's CDR3 is CASRNPERGEKLFF. CDR3 nucleotide sequence: TGCGCCAGCAGAAACCCTGAGCGGGGTGAAAAACTGTTTTTT.

This clonotype was observed many times. This rearrangement joins TRBV5-5 to TRBJ2-5; 11 nucleotides line up with TRBD1. V gave up 4 bases and J gave up 10 bases; unmatched junction bases: 6. CDR1 is SGHKS and CDR2 is YYEKEE in the germline V gene (reference sequence). The CDR3 is 13 residues long. CDR3 nucleotides: TGTGCCAGCAGCCGGGACAGGGGGTTAGGCCAGTACTTC. Protein product: CASSRDRGLGQYF.

This clonotype appeared many times. The V gene is TRBV25-1, the J gene TRBJ2-7, with D maybe TRBD1 (6 bases). Germline CDR1 reads MGHDK; CDR2 reads SYGVNS. The CDR3 is 16 amino acids. V was shortened by 4 bases and J by 4 bases, with 20 bases between the two germline ends. CDR3 DNA: TGTGCCAGCAGTGCCCAAGTAAGAGGGGGATTTTACGAGCAGTACTTC. It specifies CASSAQVRGGFYEQYF.

This clonotype was detected a few times. Here the CDR3 omits its conserved ending phenylalanine or tryptophan, so a read error is the likely source. This rearrangement joins TRBV6-5 to TRBJ2-7, with 11 bases lining up with TRBD1. Germline lookup yields CDR1 MNHEY and CDR2 SVGAGI. The junction had 1 base not matched to a gene; V was cut back by 0 bases and J by 3 bases. The CDR3 sequence is 15 residues long. Written as DNA, the CDR3 is TGTGCCAGCAGTTACTCCGGGACAGGGGGCTACGAGCAGTACCTC. Its protein is CASSYSGTGGYEQYL.

The chain joins TRBV6-1 to TRBJ1-1; TRBD1 might be the D (5 bases). The CDR3 loop spans 13 amino acids. Trimming removed 5 bases at V and 10 bases at J, with 17 bases between. The germline CDR1 and CDR2 sequences are MNHNS and SASEGT. The CDR3 is CASSPRGGGRAFF. CDR3 sequence (DNA): TGTGCCAGCAGTCCGCGGGGGGGGGGTAGAGCTTTCTTT.

This clonotype appeared a few times. The chain recombines TRBV7-9 with TRBJ1-4; tentatively, D is TRBD1 (5 bases). Germline-derived CDR1 and CDR2 are SEHNR and FQNEAQ (reference sequence). CDR3 length equals 16 residues. V shed 3 bases and J shed 3 bases, with 14 bases lying between them. CDR3 bases: TGTGCCAGCAGCTTGGTCGGTGAGGGGCCTAATGAAAAACTGTTTTTT. It encodes CASSLVGEGPNEKLFF.

This clonotype was found many times. This chain links TRBV28 with TRBJ1-5, with TRBD1 as a possible D gene (5 bases). This CDR3 comprises 16 residues. V was shortened by 6 bases and J by 6 bases, with 21 bases between the two germline ends. Germline V gives CDR1 MDHEN, CDR2 SYDVKM. This CDR3 reads CASRPPTGGVTQPQHF. CDR3 coding DNA: TGTGCCAGCAGACCCCCTACGGGGGGAGTAACTCAGCCCCAGCATTTT.

This clonotype was seen at least ten times. The rearrangement joins TRBV28 to TRBJ2-1; D remains unclear. Germline V gene sequence: CDR1 MDHEN, CDR2 SYDVKM. The CDR3 extends over 16 amino acids. V lost 3 bases and J lost 5, with 17 bases in between. The CDR3 reads CASSFLPGSPNNEQFF. CDR3 nucleotides: TGTGCCAGCAGTTTCCTCCCCGGATCCCCAAACAATGAGCAGTTCTTC.

The chain employs TRBV7-2 and TRBJ2-1; perhaps TRBD1 as D (6 bases). The CDR3 is 15 amino acids. V was cut by 5 bases and J by 2 bases, with 13 bases left in between. Germline assignment: CDR1 SGHTA and CDR2 FQGNSA. The CDR3 DNA follows: TGTGCCAGCAGCGTAGGGACATATACCTACAATGAGCAGTTCTTC. Encoded protein: CASSVGTYTYNEQFF.

The rearrangement joins TRBV3-1 to TRBJ1-1; 7 bases agree with TRBD1. The germline V gene encodes CDR1 LGHDT and CDR2 YNNKEL (reference sequence). Germline trimming cut 8 bases from V and 8 bases from J; bases unmatched to any gene: 11. The CDR3 has 13 amino acids. CDR3 coding DNA: TGTGCCAGCGGGCAGGGGGGGGACAGCGAAGCTTTCTTT. This translates into CASGQGGDSEAFF. Drawing the rest from reference TRBV3-1 and TRBJ1-1, the complete variable domain is DTAVSQTPKYLVTQMGNDKSIKCEQNLGHDTMYWYKQDSKKFLKIMFSYNNKELIINETVPNRFSPKSPDKAHLNLHINSLELGDSAVYFCASGQGGDSEAFFGQGTRLTVV.

This clonotype was seen repeatedly, ten times or more. The chain has TRBV27 and TRBJ2-3, with TRBD1 as a possible D gene (6 bases). The CDR3 length is 14 residues. V was trimmed by 4 bases and J by 1 base, leaving 9 bases between them. The V gene's germline CDR1 is MNHEY and CDR2 SMNVEV (reference sequence). CDR3 loop: CASSSDRRTDTQYF. The CDR3, as DNA: TGTGCCAGCAGTTCTGACAGGCGCACAGATACGCAGTATTTT.

This clonotype was recorded many times. CDR3 sequence reads: CASSLHRSGADNQPQHF. Written as DNA, the CDR3 is TGTGCCAGCAGTTTACACCGGTCTGGGGCGGACAATCAGCCCCAGCATTTT. V gene TRBV28 combines with J gene TRBJ1-5; perhaps TRBD1 as D (5 bases). The germline V gene encodes CDR1 MDHEN and CDR2 SYDVKM. The CDR3 sequence is 17 residues long. Between the trimmed V and J ends, which lost 2 bases and 3 bases, there was a span of 17 bases.

In DNA form, the CDR3 reads TGTGCCAGCAGCCCAGTAGCGGGAGCGGTCACCGGGGAGCTGTTTTTT. Protein product: CASSPVAGAVTGELFF. This chain links TRBV7-9 with TRBJ2-2; 9 positions agree with TRBD2. CDR3 length: 16 amino acids. V was pared by 5 bases and J by 4 bases, with 8 bases of the junction left unmatched. Per germline, CDR1 SEHNR and CDR2 FQNEAQ (reference sequence).

This chain connects TRBV28 to TRBJ1-5; 8 nucleotides line up with TRBD1. The germline V gene has CDR1 MDHEN and CDR2 SYDVKM. V trimming: 7 bases; J trimming: 7 bases; junction bases outside the gene matches: 6. This CDR3 region has 13 residues. CDR3 sequence (DNA): TGTGCCAGCACCTATACAGGGGGACAGCCCCAGCATTTT. Translating it yields CASTYTGGQPQHF.

The rearrangement links TRBV10-3 to TRBJ2-7; 8 bases are shared with TRBD1. Germline lookup yields CDR1 ENHRY and CDR2 SYGVKD. V was clipped by 6 bases and J by 4 bases; unmatched bases: 8. This CDR3 has 14 residues. The CDR3 nucleotides read TGTGCCATCAGGGACAGGGACGGAGGATACGAGCAGTACTTC. Its translation: CAIRDRDGGYEQYF.

This rearrangement joins TRBV4-1 to TRBJ2-3; D gene unclear. V gave up 0 bases and J gave up 2 bases, with 6 bases separating them. The CDR3 has 14 amino acids. Germline CDR1 reads MGHRA; CDR2 reads YSYEKL. This CDR3 reads CASSQDRITDTQYF. In DNA form, the CDR3 reads TGCGCCAGCAGCCAAGATCGTATCACAGATACGCAGTATTTT.

This clonotype was picked up many times. The chain links TRBV3-1 to TRBJ2-7; D may be TRBD1 (6 bases). Germline V gene sequence: CDR1 LGHDT, CDR2 YNNKEL (reference sequence). This CDR3 comprises 13 residues. Trimming removed 1 base at V and 3 bases at J, with 7 bases between. As DNA, the CDR3 is TGTGCCAGCAGCCAAGCGGACAGCTACGAGCAGTACTTC. Translating gives CASSQADSYEQYF.

V usage is TRBV20-1 and J usage is TRBJ2-1; TRBD2 matches 14 bases. V dropped 5 bases and J dropped 9; count of bases not matched to a gene: 6. Germline V CDR1 and CDR2: DFQATT, SNEGSKA (reference sequence). The CDR3 is 14 residues long. The CDR3 protein is CSAQTSGRASEQFF. As DNA, the CDR3 is TGCAGTGCTCAGACTAGCGGGAGGGCCAGTGAGCAGTTCTTC.

The rearrangement joins TRBV4-1 to TRBJ1-2; possibly TRBD1 for D (5 bases). The CDR3 extends over 15 amino acids. V gave up 3 bases and J gave up 4 bases, with 15 bases separating them. The germline gives CDR1 MGHRA, CDR2 YSYEKL. CDR3 DNA: TGCGCCAGCAGCCAGAGGGACCGCCAAGCCTATGGCTACACCTTC. This translates into CASSQRDRQAYGYTF.

The sample holds a few counts of this clonotype. This rearrangement joins TRBV4-1 to TRBJ2-1; TRBD1 aligns across 7 bases. V was pared by 0 bases and J by 13 bases, with 3 bases of the junction left unmatched. The germline gives CDR1 MGHRA, CDR2 YSYEKL. This CDR3 spans 12 amino acids. CDR3 region: CASSQDRDRQFF. The CDR3 DNA is TGCGCCAGCAGCCAAGACCGGGACAGACAGTTCTTC.

This clonotype was detected many times. The chain uses TRBV11-2 and TRBJ1-5, with TRBD1 identical over 9 bases. From germline, CDR1 is SGHAT and CDR2 FQNNGV. V lost 1 base and J lost 3; bases outside the gene matches: 1. The CDR3 is 15 amino acids. CDR3 in DNA: TGTGCCAGCAGCTTAGGGGACAGGGTCAATCAGCCCCAGCATTTT. Its protein is CASSLGDRVNQPQHF.

In this sample, this clonotype turned up many times. The chain combines TRBV12-3 or TRBV12-4 with TRBJ2-7; weak D call: TRBD2 (5 bases). V lost 10 bases, J lost 5 bases, and 21 bases lay in between. This CDR3 spans 14 amino acids. The CDR3: CATRQRERLHEQYF. CDR3 DNA: TGTGCCACTCGGCAGAGGGAGCGGCTCCACGAGCAGTACTTC.